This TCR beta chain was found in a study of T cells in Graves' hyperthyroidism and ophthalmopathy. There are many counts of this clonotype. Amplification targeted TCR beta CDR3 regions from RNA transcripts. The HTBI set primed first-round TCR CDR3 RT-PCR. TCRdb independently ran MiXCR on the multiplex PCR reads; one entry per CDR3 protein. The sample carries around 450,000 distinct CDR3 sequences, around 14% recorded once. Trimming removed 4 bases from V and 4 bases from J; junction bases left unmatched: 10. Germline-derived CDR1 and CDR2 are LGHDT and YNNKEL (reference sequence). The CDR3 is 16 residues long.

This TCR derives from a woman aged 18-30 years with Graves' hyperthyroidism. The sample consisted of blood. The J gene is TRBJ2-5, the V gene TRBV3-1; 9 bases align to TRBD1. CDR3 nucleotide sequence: TGTGCCAGCAGCCCAGCCCCCGGGACAGGGATAGAGACCCAGTACTTC. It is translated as CASSPAPGTGIETQYF.